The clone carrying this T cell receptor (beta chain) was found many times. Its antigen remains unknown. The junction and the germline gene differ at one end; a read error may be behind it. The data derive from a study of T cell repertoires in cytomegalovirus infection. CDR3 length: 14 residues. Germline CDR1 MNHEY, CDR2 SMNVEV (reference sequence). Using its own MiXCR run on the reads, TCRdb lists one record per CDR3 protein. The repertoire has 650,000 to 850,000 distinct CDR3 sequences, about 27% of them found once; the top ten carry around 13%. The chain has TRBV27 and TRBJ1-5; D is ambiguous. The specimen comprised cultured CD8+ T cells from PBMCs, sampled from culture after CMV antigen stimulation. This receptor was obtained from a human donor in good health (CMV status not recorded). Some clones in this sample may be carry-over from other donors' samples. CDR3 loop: CASSLSDSNQPQHF. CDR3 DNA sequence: TGTGCCAGCAGCTTATCCGACAGCAATCAGCCCCAGCATTTT.